One and the same sample provided the 18 T cell receptor beta chains below, sequenced in a study of blood T cells in healthy people across ages (dated by TCRdb to between 2014 and 2017). Preparation of the library involved 5' RACE. For sequencing, an Illumina HiSeq 2500 was employed. A second about 7 to 12 cycle PCR used a sample-barcoded 5' primer and a J-beta primer mix. TCRdb ran its own pipeline on the public reads, namely fastp trimming at Q25 and MiXCR clone calling, and kept in-frame beta chains. Each CDR3 protein gets just one entry, which takes the most common genes and DNA from the rows behind it. This sample lists 780,000 or so distinct CDR3 sequences; 53% were detected once. Approximately 40% of the sample comes from the top ten. Sequencing used blood. These receptors all stem from an elderly man in good health.

V is TRBV7-9 and J is TRBJ2-7; 11 nucleotides match TRBD1. Unmatched junction bases numbered 2, after V lost 2 bases and J lost 5 bases. Germline lookup yields CDR1 SEHNR and CDR2 FQNEAQ (reference sequence). The CDR3 is 14 amino acids. The CDR3 loop reads CASSLWDRGDEQYF. The CDR3 coding sequence is TGTGCCAGCAGCTTATGGGACAGGGGGGACGAGCAGTACTTC.

This clonotype was seen more than once but under ten times. The genes are TRBV7-2 and TRBJ2-7, with D perhaps matching TRBD2 (5 bases). The CDR3 sequence is 13 residues long. The V gene lost 5 bases and the J gene lost 2 bases, with 10 bases spanning the gap. CDR1 and CDR2 from the germline V gene are SGHTA and FQGNSA. The CDR3 coding sequence is TGTGCCAGCAGCAAGGACTTTACCTACGAGCAGTACTTC. It codes for CASSKDFTYEQYF.

This clonotype was observed a handful of times. V is TRBV10-3 and J is TRBJ2-1; 14 nucleotides agree with TRBD2. With 8 bases clipped from V and 10 bases from J, the junction kept 4 bases outside the gene matches. The CDR3 is 13 residues long. CDR1 ENHRY and CDR2 SYGVKD come from the germline V gene. The CDR3: CAIGGLAGVEQFF. CDR3 coding DNA: TGTGCCATCGGGGGACTAGCGGGAGTGGAGCAGTTCTTC.

In this sample, this clonotype turned up a few times. The rearrangement links TRBV29-1 to TRBJ2-7; no firm D call. Germline lookup yields CDR1 SQVTM and CDR2 ANQGSEA. The CDR3 sequence is 11 residues long. Trimming removed 6 bases at V and 2 bases at J, with 8 bases between. For the CDR3, the DNA is TGCAGCGTCCTAGAGACCTACGAGCAGTACTTC. Its protein is CSVLETYEQYF.

This chain connects TRBV15 to TRBJ2-7; 11 nucleotides agree with TRBD1. Germline CDR1 reads LNHNV; CDR2 reads YYDKDF (reference sequence). There are 15 residues in the CDR3. The ends lost 1 base at V and 3 bases at J; junction bases unmatched: 2. DNA of the CDR3: TGTGCCACCAGCAGAGCCGGGACAGGGGGCTACGAGCAGTACTTC. Translated, it gives CATSRAGTGGYEQYF.

This clonotype has only a few counts. The chain joins TRBV24-1 to TRBJ1-2; D call uncertain. The CDR3 extends over 12 amino acids. The V end lost 9 bases, the J end lost 2 bases, and 9 bases lay between the germline ends. Germline values: CDR1 KGHDR, CDR2 SFDVKD. CDR3 region: CATGGPNYGYTF. The CDR3 region has the DNA TGTGCCACCGGCGGGCCGAACTATGGCTACACCTTC.

The rearrangement uses TRBV19 and TRBJ1-2, with a tentative D call TRBD1 (5 bases). The CDR3 is made up of 13 amino acids. Germline V gives CDR1 LNHDA, CDR2 SQIVND (reference sequence). The V end lost 4 bases, the J end lost 4 bases, and 10 bases lay between the germline ends. DNA for the CDR3: TGTGCCAGTAGTACCTCGGACATCTATGGCTACACCTTC. It codes for CASSTSDIYGYTF.

The chain combines TRBV10-3 with TRBJ1-2; possibly TRBD1 for D (6 bases). V shed 8 bases and J shed 6 bases, with 16 bases lying between them. This CDR3 comprises 13 residues. The V gene's germline CDR1 is ENHRY and CDR2 SYGVKD. The DNA of the CDR3 is TGTGCCATCGGAAAACAGGGAGGGGATGGCTACACCTTC. Translated: CAIGKQGGDGYTF.

The V call is TRBV20-1, the J call TRBJ2-7, with D perhaps matching TRBD2 (6 bases). Germline lookup yields CDR1 DFQATT and CDR2 SNEGSKA (reference sequence). The CDR3 length is 16 residues. V was clipped by 1 base and J by 3 bases, with 19 bases between them. The CDR3, as DNA: TGCAGTGCTAGAGGCAGCGGCGGGGTAGGGGACTACGAGCAGTACTTC. It is translated as CSARGSGGVGDYEQYF.

The CDR3 protein is CASMGIDRRDAYF. DNA for the CDR3: TGTGCCAGCATGGGGATCGACAGGCGGGACGCGTATTTT. The chain combines TRBV2 with TRBJ2-3; D tentatively fits TRBD1 or TRBD2 (6 bases each). CDR1 and CDR2 from the germline V gene are SNHLY and FYNNEI. The CDR3 loop spans 13 amino acids. V was trimmed by 7 bases and J by 14 bases, leaving 22 bases between them.

This clonotype has more than one count but fewer than ten. J is TRBJ1-2 and V is TRBV20-1; 11 bases are shared with TRBD1. The CDR3 contains 14 residues. Germline loops: CDR1 DFQATT, CDR2 SNEGSKA (reference sequence). Written as DNA, the CDR3 is TGCAGCATATCCAGGACAGGGGGCGATTATGGCTACACCTTC. Amino acid sequence: CSISRTGGDYGYTF.

A few counts support this clonotype. The rearrangement uses TRBV4-1 and TRBJ2-6, with D hard to call. The V end lost 1 base, the J end lost 3 bases, and 13 bases lay between the germline ends. Per germline, CDR1 MGHRA and CDR2 YSYEKL. This CDR3 contains 17 residues. The chain's CDR3 is CASSQVFRIGGANVLTF. CDR3 nucleotides: TGCGCCAGCAGCCAAGTCTTTCGGATAGGTGGGGCCAACGTCCTGACTTTC.

In this sample, this clonotype turned up a few times. This chain links TRBV5-1 with TRBJ1-2; D gene uncertain. Germline V lookup: CDR1 SGHRS, CDR2 YFSETQ. V lost 3 bases, J lost 8 bases, and 11 bases lay in between. The CDR3 contains 12 residues. CDR3 region: CASSSPEGGYTF. For the CDR3, the DNA is TGCGCCAGCAGCTCCCCGGAAGGGGGCTACACCTTC.

CDR3 sequence reads: CSVVGRSDEQFF. CDR3 DNA: TGCAGCGTCGTCGGGAGATCCGATGAGCAGTTCTTC. The chain carries TRBV29-1 and TRBJ2-1; maybe TRBD2 (6 bases). The germline V and J ends were trimmed by 6 bases and 8 bases, with 14 bases remaining between them. Germline loops: CDR1 SQVTM, CDR2 ANQGSEA. The CDR3 is made up of 12 amino acids.

This clonotype occurred a few times. This chain links TRBV20-1 with TRBJ2-7, with D possibly matching TRBD2 (7 bases). Per germline, CDR1 DFQATT and CDR2 SNEGSKA (reference sequence). The CDR3 totals 15 residues. V lost 5 bases and J lost 0, with 17 bases in between. The CDR3 bases are TGCAGTGCTTCAAGCGGGACAACTCTCTCCTACGAGCAGTACTTC. It specifies CSASSGTTLSYEQYF.

The genes are TRBV6-5 and TRBJ1-2; D perhaps matches TRBD1 (6 bases). From germline, CDR1 is MNHEY and CDR2 SVGAGI. The CDR3 loop spans 13 amino acids. V shed 4 bases and J shed 4 bases, with 10 bases lying between them. The DNA for the CDR3 is TGTGCCAGCAGTTCCGGGACAATCTATGGCTACACCTTC. Translating gives CASSSGTIYGYTF.

The chain has TRBV20-1 and TRBJ1-2; tentative D call: TRBD1 (6 bases). CDR3 length: 12 residues. Germline lookup yields CDR1 DFQATT and CDR2 SNEGSKA (reference sequence). CDR3 coding DNA: TGCAGCGGGGACAAAATCCCCTATGGCTACACCTTC. Residues: CSGDKIPYGYTF.

As DNA, the CDR3 is TGCGCCAGCAGCTTGGGGGAGACTCGCAACGCGTATTTT. Translated, it gives CASSLGETRNAYF. The chain uses TRBV5-1 and TRBJ2-3; D might be TRBD2 (5 bases). This CDR3 has 13 amino acids. The V end was cut by 0 bases, the J end by 14 bases, with 16 bases between. Germline CDR1 reads SGHRS; CDR2 reads YFSETQ.